This passage covers 15 T cell receptor beta chains from one sample sequenced in a study of blood T cell repertoires in COVID-19. Sequenced by immunoSEQ multiplex PCR; TCRdb stores in-frame clones only, minus some. The data hold 210,000 or so clones, with under 90% observed a single time. The sequenced sample consisted of peripheral blood. These receptor sequences come from a woman older than 75 with COVID-19, enrolled during active disease.

This clone came up once. This chain joins TRBV11-2 and TRBJ2-7; 8 bases are a match to TRBD2. With V trimmed by 0 bases and J by 2 bases, 6 bases remained unmatched. Looked up from germline, CDR1 is SGHAT and CDR2 is FQNNGV. The CDR3 sequence is 16 residues long. The CDR3 reads CASSLDRGGFTYEQYF. CDR3 bases: TGTGCCAGCAGCTTAGATCGGGGGGGGTTCACCTACGAGCAGTACTTC.

The J gene is TRBJ2-7, the V gene TRBV11-2, with D perhaps TRBD2 (7 bases). The CDR3 has 15 residues. Germline assignment: CDR1 SGHAT and CDR2 FQNNGV. Trimming cost V 5 bases and J 4 bases, with 18 bases left between them. Here the CDR3 reads CASSGGGGSSYEQYF. The CDR3, as DNA: TGTGCCAGCAGCGGGGGCGGCGGGAGTTCTTACGAGCAGTACTTC.

The V and J genes are TRBV5-1 and TRBJ1-2; D ambiguous. CDR3 length: 13 residues. V gave up 2 bases and J gave up 2 bases, with 7 bases separating them. The germline V gene encodes CDR1 SGHRS and CDR2 YFSETQ. The CDR3 nucleotides are TGCGCCAGCAGCTTCGAACTAAACTATGGCTACACCTTC. Encoded protein: CASSFELNYGYTF.

The chain joins TRBV19 to TRBJ2-2, with a possible D match to TRBD2 (6 bases). The CDR3 covers 14 residues. V dropped 6 bases and J dropped 5 bases, with 13 bases sitting between them. Looked up from germline, CDR1 is LNHDA and CDR2 is SQIVND (reference sequence). This CDR3 reads CASRTAGNTGELFF. CDR3 sequence (DNA): TGTGCCAGTAGAACGGCGGGAAATACCGGGGAGCTGTTTTTT.

This sequence joins TRBV5-4 and TRBJ2-7; 7 bases fit TRBD1. In germline, CDR1 is SGHNT, CDR2 YYREEE (reference sequence). This CDR3 has 14 residues. V lost 4 bases, J lost 6 bases, and 10 bases stayed unmatched. DNA of the CDR3: TGTGCCAGCAGCCTGGGACAGCTTACCTCCGAGCAGTACTTC. It yields the protein CASSLGQLTSEQYF.

The V call is TRBV2, the J call TRBJ1-4, with 7 bases aligning to TRBD1. V was pared by 7 bases and J by 7 bases, with 9 bases of the junction left unmatched. The CDR3 has 14 amino acids. Per the germline V gene, CDR1 is SNHLY and CDR2 is FYNNEI. The CDR3 here is CASNPTGTLEKLFF. For the CDR3, the DNA is TGTGCCAGCAATCCGACAGGGACCCTTGAAAAACTGTTTTTT.

This clone occurred once. The chain is built from TRBV6-5 and TRBJ2-7; 13 bases match TRBD2. The CDR3 is 15 residues long. V gave up 6 bases and J gave up 4 bases; unmatched junction bases: 6. Germline loops: CDR1 MNHEY, CDR2 SVGAGI. Here the CDR3 DNA reads TGTGCCAGCAGCCGAGGGACTAGCGGGGATTACGAGCAGTACTTC. Translated, it gives CASSRGTSGDYEQYF.

This chain connects TRBV27 to TRBJ1-1; D uncertain. The CDR3 consists of 16 residues. Germline loops: CDR1 MNHEY, CDR2 SMNVEV (reference sequence). V was cut by 2 bases and J by 1 base, with 14 bases left in between. The CDR3 nucleotides are TGTGCCAGCAGTTTAATAGCTGCCGCTTGGAACACTGAAGCTTTCTTT. It yields the protein CASSLIAAAWNTEAFF.

The chain has TRBV28 and TRBJ2-1; D is unclear. V was shortened by 1 base and J by 7 bases, with 8 bases between the two germline ends. CDR1 and CDR2 from the germline V gene are MDHEN and SYDVKM. This CDR3 is 13 amino acids long. The chain's CDR3 is CASSLYQANEQFF. The CDR3 region has the DNA TGTGCCAGCAGTTTATACCAGGCAAATGAGCAGTTCTTC.

This clone was counted a single time. This chain links TRBV7-9 with TRBJ2-5; D might be TRBD1 (7 bases). The CDR3 runs to 15 residues. Trimming pared 5 bases from V and 5 bases from J, leaving 18 bases between. The germline V gene has CDR1 SEHNR and CDR2 FQNEAQ (reference sequence). In nucleotides, the CDR3 is TGTGCCAGCAGCATCGACAGGGTTGGAGGGGAGACCCAGTACTTC. Residues: CASSIDRVGGETQYF.

CDR3 coding DNA: TGTGCCAGCAGTTCCTCCGTGTCCGAGGGCGAGCAGTACTTC. Amino acid sequence: CASSSSVSEGEQYF. This chain connects TRBV6-5 to TRBJ2-7; weak D call: TRBD2 (5 bases). Trimming pared 4 bases from V and 6 bases from J, leaving 16 bases between. The germline CDR1 and CDR2 sequences are MNHEY and SVGAGI. The CDR3 consists of 14 residues.

The genes are TRBV19 and TRBJ2-1; 12 bases map to TRBD2. The CDR3 is 16 amino acids. The germline V gene encodes CDR1 LNHDA and CDR2 SQIVND (reference sequence). Losses at the gene ends were 6 bases for V and 5 bases for J; bases not matched to a gene: 8. The CDR3 region has the DNA TGTGCCAGTAGAGATCTAGCGGGAGGGCCCCACAATGAGCAGTTCTTC. Its protein is CASRDLAGGPHNEQFF.

The V and J genes are TRBV7-9 and TRBJ1-2; no firm D call. From germline, CDR1 is SEHNR and CDR2 FQNEAQ (reference sequence). This CDR3 is 13 amino acids long. Trimming took 1 base from V and 2 from J, leaving 5 bases between them. CDR3 sequence reads: CASSLGVNYGYTF. The CDR3 nucleotides read TGTGCCAGCAGCTTAGGAGTAAACTATGGCTACACCTTC. Together with reference TRBV7-9 and TRBJ1-2, the CDR3 gives the full variable domain: DTGVSQNPRHKITKRGQNVTFRCDPISEHNRLYWYRQTLGQGPEFLTYFQNEAQLEKSRLLSDRFSAERPKGSFSTLEIQRTEQGDSAMYLCASSLGVNYGYTFGSGTRLTVV.

This clone was observed a handful of times. The genes are TRBV9 and TRBJ2-2, with 10 bases lining up with TRBD2. The CDR3 consists of 16 residues. The junction had 6 bases not matched to a gene; V was cut back by 4 bases and J by 3 bases. Per the germline V gene, CDR1 is SGDLS and CDR2 is YYNGEE. DNA of the CDR3: TGTGCCAGCAGCTTCCTAGCGGGAGAGGACACCGGGGAGCTGTTTTTT. It yields the protein CASSFLAGEDTGELFF.

J is TRBJ1-3 and V is TRBV19; D may be TRBD1 (5 bases). The germline CDR1 and CDR2 sequences are LNHDA and SQIVND (reference sequence). V shed 5 bases and J shed 0 bases, with 17 bases lying between them. This CDR3 has 17 amino acids. The CDR3, as DNA: TGTGCCAGTAGTGCACAGGCCTCTCTACTCTCTGGAAACACCATATATTTT. It is translated as CASSAQASLLSGNTIYF.